A single sample is the source of the 19 T cell receptor beta chains below, sequenced in a study of CD8 T cells in ankylosing spondylitis. MiXCR was run by TCRdb on the 5' RACE reads, yielding one entry per CDR3 protein. The sample includes a few hundred thousand distinct CDR3 sequences, about 12% of them seen just once. Study-wide results and limits: Seemingly distinctive of ankylosing spondylitis blood was a TCR beta motif formed by eight highly homologous variants.

No antigens are known for them. The sample taken for sequencing was blood, either unsorted or a sorted T cell fraction (not recorded which). Source of these receptors: a male donor with ankylosing spondylitis.

This clonotype was seen only a few times. The rearrangement uses TRBV7-8 and TRBJ2-2; 10 bases match TRBD1. The CDR3 contains 16 residues. Per the germline V gene, CDR1 is SGHVS and CDR2 is FQNEAQ. The V segment lost 5 bases and the J segment 3 bases; nucleotides outside the gene matches: 6. The chain's CDR3 is CASSEDRGIDTGELFF. The CDR3 DNA follows: TGTGCCAGCAGCGAGGACAGGGGGATTGACACCGGGGAGCTGTTTTTT.

This clonotype occurred a few times. V and J are TRBV4-1 and TRBJ2-6; possibly TRBD2 for D (5 bases). Trimming stripped 6 bases from V and 2 bases from J, with 8 bases between. The V gene's germline CDR1 is MGHRA and CDR2 YSYEKL. This CDR3 has 14 residues. CDR3 in DNA: TGCGCCAGCAGGAGGGTAACTGGGGCCAACGTCCTGACTTTC. Protein product: CASRRVTGANVLTF.

The chain recombines TRBV3-1 with TRBJ2-7, with D possibly being TRBD2 (6 bases). The CDR3 extends over 15 amino acids. Trimming cost V 0 bases and J 0 bases, with 9 bases left between them. Germline assignment: CDR1 LGHDT and CDR2 YNNKEL (reference sequence). CDR3 residues: CASSQEGGISYEQYF. In nucleotides, the CDR3 is TGTGCCAGCAGCCAAGAGGGGGGTATCTCCTACGAGCAGTACTTC.

In this sample, this clonotype turned up a few times. The chain couples TRBV28 to TRBJ2-7; no clear D. CDR3 length equals 15 residues. Germline CDR1 reads MDHEN; CDR2 reads SYDVKM. V was clipped by 6 bases and J by 0 bases, with 15 bases between them. Here the CDR3 DNA reads TGTGCCAGCAGCGCCCTAGTAGATAGCTCCTACGAGCAGTACGTC. Translation gives CASSALVDSSYEQYV.

This chain connects TRBV2 to TRBJ2-1; the D call may be TRBD1 or TRBD2 (6 bases each). Trimming stripped 1 base from V and 7 bases from J, with 11 bases between. From germline, CDR1 is SNHLY and CDR2 FYNNEI. There are 14 residues in the CDR3. CDR3 DNA sequence: TGTGCCAGCAGTGAAGTGGAAGGGGGGAATGAGCAGTTCTTC. Its protein product is CASSEVEGGNEQFF. The variable domain in full, with the rest retrieved from reference TRBV2 and TRBJ2-1, is EPEVTQTPSHQVTQMGQEVILRCVPISNHLYFYWYRQILGQKVEFLVSFYNNEISEKSEIFDDQFSVERPDGSNFTLKIRSTKLEDSAMYFCASSEVEGGNEQFFGPGTRLTVL.

This clonotype was observed many times. V is TRBV12-3 or TRBV12-4 and J is TRBJ2-7; D unclear. The CDR3 extends over 13 amino acids. V dropped 3 bases and J dropped 7 bases, with 13 bases sitting between them. In nucleotides, the CDR3 is TGTGCCAGCAGTTTTGGCAACCTCTGGGAGCAGTACGTC. As protein: CASSFGNLWEQYV.

This clonotype was detected many times. The chain carries TRBV7-2 and TRBJ1-4; D unclear. This CDR3 contains 16 residues. The germline CDR1 and CDR2 sequences are SGHTA and FQGNSA. V was trimmed by 5 bases and J by 6 bases, leaving 19 bases between them. This CDR3 reads CASSRRWPQRDEKLFF. In DNA, the CDR3 is TGTGCCAGCAGCCGCCGTTGGCCTCAGCGAGATGAAAAACTGTTTTTT.

The genes are TRBV29-1 and TRBJ1-3; D is possibly TRBD1 (5 bases). This CDR3 has 20 amino acids. Deletions cut 0 bases from V and 0 bases from J, with 24 bases between. Germline V CDR1 and CDR2: SQVTM, ANQGSEA. In DNA, the CDR3 is TGCAGCGTTGAAGAAGTGGGGCCCGGACAAGCTGTCGGCTCTGGAAACACCATATATTTT. Encoded protein: CSVEEVGPGQAVGSGNTIYF.

The chain combines TRBV7-6 with TRBJ1-1, with D uncertain. Germline CDR1 reads SGHVS; CDR2 reads FNYEAQ. The CDR3 has 14 residues. Between the trimmed V and J ends, which lost 5 bases and 6 bases, there was a span of 16 bases. In DNA, the CDR3 is TGTGCCAGCAGCCGCAGCCTGACTGAGTCTGAAGCTTTCTTT. Protein: CASSRSLTESEAFF.

This clonotype was seen ten or more times. The rearrangement joins TRBV20-1 to TRBJ2-1, with D perhaps matching TRBD2 (5 bases). V was trimmed by 7 bases and J by 0 bases, leaving 16 bases between them. CDR3 length equals 15 residues. Germline V CDR1 and CDR2: DFQATT, SNEGSKA (reference sequence). The CDR3 reads CSVSWRASSYNEQFF. CDR3 nucleotides: TGCAGTGTCAGCTGGCGGGCTAGCTCCTACAATGAGCAGTTCTTC.

This clonotype was counted ten times or more. The chain couples TRBV6-1 to TRBJ2-1; the D gene is possibly TRBD2 (5 bases). Germline values: CDR1 MNHNS, CDR2 SASEGT. This CDR3 is built from 12 residues. The germline V and J ends were trimmed by 5 bases and 10 bases, with 12 bases remaining between them. This chain's CDR3 is CASSPAGEEQFF. In DNA, the CDR3 is TGTGCCAGCAGTCCCGCTGGGGAGGAGCAGTTCTTC.

The table lists this clonotype with a few counts. The chain employs TRBV12-3 or TRBV12-4 and TRBJ2-5; D is perhaps TRBD1 (5 bases). This CDR3 region has 15 residues. V lost 10 bases, J lost 0 bases, and 18 bases lay in between. The CDR3 is CATSPTTVYQETQYF. The CDR3 DNA reads TGTGCCACGAGTCCCACGACAGTTTACCAAGAGACCCAGTACTTC.

The table lists this clonotype with a few counts. The V gene is TRBV20-1, the J gene TRBJ1-5, with D possibly TRBD1 on 6 matching bases. This CDR3 is 13 amino acids long. V gave up 2 bases and J gave up 7 bases, with 12 bases separating them. Per germline, CDR1 DFQATT and CDR2 SNEGSKA (reference sequence). DNA of the CDR3: TGCAGTGCTAGAAAGACAGGCTCCCAGCCCCAGCATTTT. Amino acids: CSARKTGSQPQHF.

This clonotype was seen a handful of times. This chain connects TRBV7-2 to TRBJ1-1; possible D gene TRBD1, 6 bases. The germline V and J ends were trimmed by 4 bases and 4 bases, with 13 bases remaining between them. This CDR3 has 14 residues. Germline loops: CDR1 SGHTA, CDR2 FQGNSA. CDR3 loop: CASSSYRVVTEAFF. In DNA form, the CDR3 reads TGTGCCAGCAGCTCATACAGGGTAGTCACTGAAGCTTTCTTT.

This clonotype has only a few counts. The chain uses TRBV12-3 or TRBV12-4 and TRBJ2-3; D gene ambiguous. V was trimmed by 6 bases and J by 3 bases, leaving 13 bases between them. The CDR3 extends over 14 amino acids. DNA of the CDR3: TGTGCCAGCAGGGGGATTATGCTAACAGATACGCAGTATTTT. Its protein is CASRGIMLTDTQYF.

The chain has TRBV7-2 and TRBJ2-3; the D is unclear. The CDR3 runs to 14 residues. Germline values: CDR1 SGHTA, CDR2 FQGNSA. With 5 bases removed from V and 6 bases from J, the gap between germline ends came to 15 bases. This CDR3 reads CASSPGPFLDTQYF. The CDR3 bases are TGTGCCAGCAGCCCCGGGCCATTCCTCGATACGCAGTATTTT. The entire variable domain, with the rest obtained from reference TRBV7-2 and TRBJ2-3, is as follows: GAGVSQSPSNKVTEKGKDVELRCDPISGHTALYWYRQSLGQGLEFLIYFQGNSAPDKSGLPSDRFSAERTGGSVSTLTIQRTQQEDSAVYLCASSPGPFLDTQYFGPGTRLTVL.

This chain's CDR3 is CASSLEAGVWNEQFF. CDR3 nucleotides: TGCGCCAGCAGCTTGGAGGCGGGAGTTTGGAATGAGCAGTTCTTC. The gene calls are TRBV5-1 and TRBJ2-1; 7 bases align to TRBD2. The germline gives CDR1 SGHRS, CDR2 YFSETQ. Losses at the gene ends were 0 bases for V and 7 bases for J; bases not matched to a gene: 7. The CDR3 length is 15 residues.

In its sample, this clonotype was seen a few times. The rearrangement joins TRBV20-1 to TRBJ2-7; TRBD1 or TRBD2 may be the D gene (6 bases each). The CDR3 is made up of 15 amino acids. Germline V gene lookup returns CDR1 DFQATT and CDR2 SNEGSKA (reference sequence). CDR3 DNA sequence: TGCAGCTCAAACAAGGGGGGCGGAGGAGGGTACGAGCAGTACTTC. This encodes CSSNKGGGGGYEQYF.

This chain uses TRBV7-2 with TRBJ2-2, with 12 positions matching TRBD2. Germline loops: CDR1 SGHTA, CDR2 FQGNSA. This CDR3 spans 16 amino acids. The V segment lost 8 bases and the J segment 8 bases; nucleotides outside the gene matches: 12. The CDR3 nucleotides are TGTGCCAGCCCCACCAGGTCTAGCGGGAGGGAAGGGGAGCTGTTTTTT. Its translation: CASPTRSSGREGELFF.